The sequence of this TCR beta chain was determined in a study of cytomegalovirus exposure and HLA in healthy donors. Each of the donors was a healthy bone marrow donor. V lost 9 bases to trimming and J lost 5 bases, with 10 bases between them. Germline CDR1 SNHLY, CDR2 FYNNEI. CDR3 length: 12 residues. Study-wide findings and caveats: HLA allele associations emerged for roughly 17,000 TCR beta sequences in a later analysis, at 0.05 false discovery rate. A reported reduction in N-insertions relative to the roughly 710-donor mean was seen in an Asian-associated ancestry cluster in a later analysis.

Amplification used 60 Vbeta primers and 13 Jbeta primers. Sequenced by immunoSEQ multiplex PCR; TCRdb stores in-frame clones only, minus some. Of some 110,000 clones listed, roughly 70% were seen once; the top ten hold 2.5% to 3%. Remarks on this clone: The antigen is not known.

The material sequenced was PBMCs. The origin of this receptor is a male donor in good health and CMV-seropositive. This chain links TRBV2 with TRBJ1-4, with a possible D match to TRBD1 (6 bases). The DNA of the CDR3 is TGTGCCAGTCACAGGGTAAATGAAAAACTGTTTTTT. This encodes CASHRVNEKLFF.